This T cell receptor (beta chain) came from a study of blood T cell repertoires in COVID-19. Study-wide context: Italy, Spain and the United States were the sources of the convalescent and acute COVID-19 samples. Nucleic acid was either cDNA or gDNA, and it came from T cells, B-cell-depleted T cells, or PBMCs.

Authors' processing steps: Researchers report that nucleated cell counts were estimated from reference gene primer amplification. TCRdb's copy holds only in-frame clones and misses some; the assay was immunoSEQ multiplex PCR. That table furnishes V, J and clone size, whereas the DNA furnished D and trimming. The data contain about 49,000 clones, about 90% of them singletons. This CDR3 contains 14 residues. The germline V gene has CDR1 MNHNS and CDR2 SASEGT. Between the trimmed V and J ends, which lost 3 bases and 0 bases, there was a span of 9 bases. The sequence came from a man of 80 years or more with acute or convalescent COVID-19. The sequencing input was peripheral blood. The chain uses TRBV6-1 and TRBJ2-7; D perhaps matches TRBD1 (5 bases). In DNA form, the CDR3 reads TGTGCCAGCAGTGATCAGGGAAACTCCTACGAGCAGTACTTC. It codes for CASSDQGNSYEQYF.